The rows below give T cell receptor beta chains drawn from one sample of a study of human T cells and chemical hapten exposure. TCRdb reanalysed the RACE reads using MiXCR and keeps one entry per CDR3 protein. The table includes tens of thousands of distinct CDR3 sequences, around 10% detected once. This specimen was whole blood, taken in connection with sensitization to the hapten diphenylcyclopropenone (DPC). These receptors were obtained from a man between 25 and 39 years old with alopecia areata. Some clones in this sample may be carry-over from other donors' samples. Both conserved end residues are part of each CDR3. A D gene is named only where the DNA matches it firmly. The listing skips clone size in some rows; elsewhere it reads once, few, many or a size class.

CSAPGRGNTEAFF | TGCAGTGCACCCGGGAGGGGGAACACTGAAGCTTTCTTT | 13 | TRBV20-1 | few | TRBJ1-1 | .
CASSYSQDSYEQYF | TGTGCCAGCAGTTACTCACAGGACTCCTACGAGCAGTACTTC | 14 | TRBV6-2/TRBV6-3 | many | TRBJ2-7 | .
CASSQDKIGGAVEQFF | TGCGCCAGCAGCCAAGATAAGATCGGGGGGGCGGTTGAGCAGTTCTTC | 16 | TRBV4-3 | many | TRBJ2-1 | TRBD2
CASSLVYGNTEAFF | TGTGCCAGCAGCTTAGTCTACGGGAACACTGAAGCTTTCTTT | 14 | TRBV7-9 | few | TRBJ1-1 | .
CSVAKEVTQYF | TGCAGCGTTGCAAAGGAGGTTACGCAGTATTTT | 11 | TRBV29-1 | . | TRBJ2-3 | .
CSAARTATTYEQYF | TGCAGTGCTGCCAGGACAGCCACAACCTACGAGCAGTACTTC | 14 | TRBV20-1 | many | TRBJ2-7 | .
CSAPLGYEQYF | TGCAGTGCCCCCTTAGGGTACGAGCAGTACTTC | 11 | TRBV20-1 | few | TRBJ2-7 | .
CASSGREDTQYF | TGTGCCAGCAGCGGGCGAGAAGATACGCAGTATTTT | 12 | TRBV11-2 | . | TRBJ2-3 | .
CASSQGTGTFGEKLFF | TGCGCCAGCAGCCAAGGGACTGGGACCTTTGGTGAAAAACTGTTTTTT | 16 | TRBV4-1 | . | TRBJ1-4 | .
CASSSSTGRTEAFF | TGTGCCAGCAGTTCCTCAACAGGGAGGACTGAAGCTTTCTTT | 14 | TRBV6-5 | many | TRBJ1-1 | .
CASTQGPGDYGYTF | TGCGCCAGCACCCAGGGCCCGGGTGACTATGGCTACACCTTC | 14 | TRBV5-1 | many | TRBJ1-2 | .
CASRAGLIMNTEAFF | TGTGCCAGCAGGGCCGGGCTGATTATGAACACTGAAGCTTTCTTT | 15 | TRBV12-3/TRBV12-4 | many | TRBJ1-1 | .
CASSLPKNIGGSIHTEAFF | TGTGCCAGCAGTCTACCGAAAAACATAGGGGGGTCTATCCACACTGAAGCTTTCTTT | 19 | TRBV6-6 | many | TRBJ1-1 | .
CASSHTGEETQYF | TGCGCCAGCAGCCACACAGGGGAGGAGACCCAGTACTTC | 13 | TRBV4-1 | . | TRBJ2-5 | TRBD1
CASSLDTSLNTGELFF | TGTGCCAGCAGCTTAGACACTAGCCTGAACACCGGGGAGCTGTTTTTT | 16 | TRBV7-8 | many | TRBJ2-2 | .
CASSLGPAYEQFF | TGTGCCAGCAGCTTAGGTCCAGCGTATGAGCAGTTCTTC | 13 | TRBV7-2 | . | TRBJ2-1 | .
CASSLVGHSYSNQPQHF | TGTGCCAGCAGTTTAGTCGGCCACTCTTATAGCAATCAGCCCCAGCATTTT | 17 | TRBV12-3/TRBV12-4 | . | TRBJ1-5 | .
CAIKWGLDSSYEQYF | TGTGCCATCAAATGGGGACTAGACAGCTCCTACGAGCAGTACTTC | 15 | TRBV10-3 | . | TRBJ2-7 | TRBD2
CASSAGQANEKLFF | TGTGCCAGCAGTGCCGGACAGGCTAATGAAAAACTGTTTTTT | 14 | TRBV2 | . | TRBJ1-4 | TRBD1